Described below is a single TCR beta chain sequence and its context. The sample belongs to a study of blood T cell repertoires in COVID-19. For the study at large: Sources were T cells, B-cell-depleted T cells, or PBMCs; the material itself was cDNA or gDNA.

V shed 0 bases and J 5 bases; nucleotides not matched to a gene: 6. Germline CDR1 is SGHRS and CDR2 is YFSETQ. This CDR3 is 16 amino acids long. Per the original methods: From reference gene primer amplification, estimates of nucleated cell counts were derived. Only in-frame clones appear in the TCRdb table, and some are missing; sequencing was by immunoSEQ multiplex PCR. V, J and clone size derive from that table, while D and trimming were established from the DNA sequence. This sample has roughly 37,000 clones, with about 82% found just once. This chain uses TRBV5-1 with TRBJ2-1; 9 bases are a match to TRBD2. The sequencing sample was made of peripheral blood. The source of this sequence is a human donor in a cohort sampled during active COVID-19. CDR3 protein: CASSLASGGPHNEQFF. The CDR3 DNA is TGCGCCAGCAGCTTGGCGAGCGGGGGGCCTCACAATGAGCAGTTCTTC.